These T cell receptor beta chains were read from a single sample in a study of T cells in Graves' hyperthyroidism and ophthalmopathy. Via MiXCR, TCRdb re-called the multiplex PCR reads, giving one row per CDR3 protein. The sample carries some 360,000 distinct CDR3 sequences, more than 11% recorded once. Sequencing was carried out using blood. These receptors were taken from a woman aged 60-75 years with Graves' hyperthyroidism. Each CDR3 is given with its conserved first and last residue. Each record gives: V gene, CDR3 protein.

v_call: TRBV6-6; cdr3_aa: CASSYSRRVDTQYF
v_call: TRBV19; cdr3_aa: CASTSSVGGELFF
v_call: TRBV6-5; cdr3_aa: CASSYEDISYNEQFF
v_call: TRBV18; cdr3_aa: CASSPFSDLNVNEQFF
v_call: TRBV12-3/TRBV12-4; cdr3_aa: CASSSGTSATGELFF
v_call: TRBV5-1; cdr3_aa: CASSSTRRDRNTEAFF
v_call: TRBV7-2; cdr3_aa: CASSPGGSGRAREQYF
v_call: TRBV27; cdr3_aa: CASSFRGRYNEQFF
v_call: TRBV29-1; cdr3_aa: CSVDIRSGGETQYF
v_call: TRBV29-1; cdr3_aa: CSVYQGGGEKLFF
v_call: TRBV20-1; cdr3_aa: CSAMSAGGTDTQYF
v_call: TRBV11-3; cdr3_aa: CASSLEQGGSSYNSPLHF
v_call: TRBV10-3; cdr3_aa: CATGEFSGELFF
v_call: TRBV10-3; cdr3_aa: CAISEGAGNQPQHF
v_call: TRBV12-3/TRBV12-4; cdr3_aa: CASSLLSNTGELFF
v_call: TRBV29-1; cdr3_aa: CSVVDGQGADEQYF
v_call: TRBV5-1; cdr3_aa: CASSPNVGETQYF
v_call: TRBV14; cdr3_aa: CASSHLQGYEQYF
v_call: TRBV19; cdr3_aa: CASTPRGGTSYEQYF
v_call: TRBV5-1; cdr3_aa: CASALRGGPPYEQYF
v_call: TRBV11-2; cdr3_aa: CASSEGRLGPIQETQYF
v_call: TRBV19; cdr3_aa: CASSKDTAFYEQYF
v_call: TRBV20-1; cdr3_aa: CSARGTGDSPLHF
v_call: TRBV5-1; cdr3_aa: CASSLEAGETQYF
v_call: TRBV12-3/TRBV12-4; cdr3_aa: CASSRDRTGYTF
v_call: TRBV20-1; cdr3_aa: CSFLTGTSGSSSYNEQFF
v_call: TRBV2; cdr3_aa: CANTKLSGSTDTQYF
v_call: TRBV5-1; cdr3_aa: CASQPRNARTDTQYF
v_call: TRBV7-9; cdr3_aa: CASSLLAGAKGEQYF
v_call: TRBV24-1; cdr3_aa: CATSDLIGTSGRAAGETQYF
v_call: TRBV2; cdr3_aa: CASRGTDRHGEAFF
v_call: TRBV7-2; cdr3_aa: CASSSLAAGHETQYF
v_call: TRBV30; cdr3_aa: CACDYRGATDTQYF
v_call: TRBV12-3/TRBV12-4; cdr3_aa: CASRRTGTVVQEQFF
v_call: TRBV24-1; cdr3_aa: CATSDSRGGGEQFF
v_call: TRBV20-1; cdr3_aa: CSARGGSSYEQYF
v_call: TRBV15; cdr3_aa: CATSRDRAGERDEQFF
v_call: TRBV18; cdr3_aa: CASSPPVAGGVNEQFF
v_call: TRBV7-7; cdr3_aa: CASSPTSDYNEQFF
v_call: TRBV15; cdr3_aa: CATSRDRWNTEAFF
v_call: TRBV7-9; cdr3_aa: CASSPQGAGEKLFF
v_call: TRBV2; cdr3_aa: CASSGQGAGTDTQYF
v_call: TRBV7-9; cdr3_aa: CASRQGQTPLDEQFF
v_call: TRBV20-1; cdr3_aa: CSAIEAGGSYEQYF
v_call: TRBV7-9; cdr3_aa: CASSLGPEVPYF
v_call: TRBV12-3/TRBV12-4; cdr3_aa: CASQLLAGGQYF
v_call: TRBV11-2; cdr3_aa: CASSVGTSGSNEQYF
v_call: TRBV7-9; cdr3_aa: CASSLGQARLGYTF
v_call: TRBV24-1; cdr3_aa: CATSDLTGGNDTQYF